The clone carrying this TCR beta chain has at least ten counts. The target antigen is unknown. The entry originates in a study of neurological immune-mediated disorders. Trimming shortened V by 3 bases and J by 7 bases, and 12 bases separated the two germline ends. The CDR3 runs to 13 residues. Germline lookup yields CDR1 DFQATT and CDR2 SNEGSKA (reference sequence). The output of every sequencing run, over 180 million TCR-beta sequences, came from 15-18 subjects. TCRdb ran MiXCR on the 5' RACE reads and lists one entry per CDR3 protein. There are approximately 40,000 distinct CDR3 sequences in the sample; 3% to 4.5% occur only once, and roughly 2.2% lies in the top ten. Study results and caveats: HTLV-1-associated myelopathy ranked highest for TCR clonal expansion and multiple sclerosis lowest, beneath healthy controls. The expanded clones of different subjects shared no CDR3 amino acid sequences (suggesting private repertoires in all groups).

The J gene is TRBJ1-4, the V gene TRBV20-1; the D gene is possibly TRBD1 (5 bases). The receptor was isolated from a young man with multiple sclerosis. Specimen: PBMCs. The CDR3 bases are TGCAGTGCTAGTGCAGGGAAGGTTGAAAAACTGTTTTTT. This encodes CSASAGKVEKLFF.